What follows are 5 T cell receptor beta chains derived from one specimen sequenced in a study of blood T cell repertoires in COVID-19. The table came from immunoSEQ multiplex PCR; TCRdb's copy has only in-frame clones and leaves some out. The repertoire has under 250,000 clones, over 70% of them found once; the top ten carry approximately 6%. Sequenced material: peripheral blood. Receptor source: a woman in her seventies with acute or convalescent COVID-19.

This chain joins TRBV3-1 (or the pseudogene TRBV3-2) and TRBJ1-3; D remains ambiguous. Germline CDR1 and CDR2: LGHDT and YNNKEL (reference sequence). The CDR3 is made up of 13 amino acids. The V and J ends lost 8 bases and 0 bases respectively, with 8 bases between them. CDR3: CASSESSGNTIYF. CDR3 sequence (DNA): TGTGCCAGCTCGGAGTCCTCTGGAAACACCATATATTTT.

CDR3 in amino acids: CASSPPRTGATDTQYF. CDR3 in DNA: TGTGCCAGCTCACCACCGAGGACAGGGGCCACAGATACGCAGTATTTT. The chain combines TRBV18 with TRBJ2-3; 9 nucleotides agree with TRBD1. Germline V gives CDR1 KGHSH, CDR2 LQKENI. The V segment lost 0 bases and the J segment 2 bases; nucleotides outside the gene matches: 3. This CDR3 comprises 16 residues.

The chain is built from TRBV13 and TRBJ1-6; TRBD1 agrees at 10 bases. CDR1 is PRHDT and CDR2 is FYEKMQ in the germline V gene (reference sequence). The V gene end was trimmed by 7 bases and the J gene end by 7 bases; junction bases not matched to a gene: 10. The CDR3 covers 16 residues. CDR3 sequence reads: CASTLTTGQGNSPLHF. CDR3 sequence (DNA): TGTGCCAGCACCTTGACAACGGGACAGGGGAATTCACCCCTCCACTTT.

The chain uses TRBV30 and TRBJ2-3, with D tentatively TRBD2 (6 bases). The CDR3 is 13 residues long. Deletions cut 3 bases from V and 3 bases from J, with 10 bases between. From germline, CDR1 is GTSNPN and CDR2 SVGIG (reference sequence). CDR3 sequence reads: CAWRDRGTDTQYF. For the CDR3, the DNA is TGTGCCTGGAGAGACCGGGGGACAGATACGCAGTATTTT.

The CDR3 DNA follows: TGTGCCAGCAGCTTGGGTGACTCAGGGGGAGGAAACACCATATATTTT. It translates to CASSLGDSGGGNTIYF. The chain is built from TRBV11-2 and TRBJ1-3; 7 bases fit TRBD1. The germline gives CDR1 SGHAT, CDR2 FQNNGV. Trimming removed 3 bases from V and 4 bases from J; junction bases left unmatched: 9. The CDR3 is 16 amino acids.